What follows is one TCR beta chain and its context. The data originate from a study of T-cell reconstitution after alpha-beta-depleted transplantation in children. The library targeted TCRbeta and was prepared with unique molecular identifiers. TCRdb ran MiXCR on the PCR reads and lists one entry per CDR3 protein. The sample records a few hundred thousand distinct CDR3 sequences, roughly 18% being singletons. Trimming took off 5 bases at V and 1 base at J, with 15 bases between the two ends. The CDR3 is 17 amino acids. The V gene's germline CDR1 is MNHEY and CDR2 SMNVEV (reference sequence). J is TRBJ2-6 and V is TRBV27; no clear D gene. This receptor was taken from a human donor who donated a stem cell graft to a child with acute lymphoblastic leukemia. The source material was PBMCs from the stem cell graft donor, sampled from the stem cell graft. The CDR3 here is CASSTRVSTSGANVLTF. DNA for the CDR3: TGTGCCAGCAGTACCCGGGTTTCTACGTCTGGGGCCAACGTCCTGACTTTC.